The 22 T cell receptor beta chains in this list originate from one sample, sequenced in a study of T cell changes during pregnancy in multiple sclerosis (dated by TCRdb to between 2019 and 2020). Receptor amplification or capture employed the immunoSEQ multiplex PCR assay. TCRdb's version of the immuneACCESS table is confined to in-frame rearrangements and falls short of the full clone set. An unresolved V gene accounts for under half of the shortfall where checked; the remainder is of unknown origin. The sample includes 45,000 to 50,000 clones, with 80% to 95% observed a single time. In total, the top ten clones hold roughly 2.3% of the sample. The sequenced sample was peripheral blood, obtained in the third trimester of pregnancy. These receptors originate from a female donor with multiple sclerosis, enrolled in a pregnancy study.

The chain has TRBV21-1 and TRBJ1-5; the table's D gene call, TRBD1, was not cross checked with the DNA. TRBV21-1 is a documented pseudogene. This CDR3 has 17 amino acids. The CDR3 coding sequence is TGTGCCAGCAACCCCATGATGGGCAGGGCGGGCAATCAGCCCCAGCATTTT. This codes for CASNPMMGRAGNQPQHF.

This clone was picked up one time. The chain carries TRBV28 and TRBJ2-7; 11 nucleotides align to TRBD2. The CDR3 loop spans 14 amino acids. The germline CDR1 and CDR2 sequences are MDHEN and SYDVKM. V was clipped by 7 bases and J by 4 bases; unmatched bases: 6. The CDR3 DNA reads TGTGCCAGCAACCGGGGGACTAGCGGTTACGAGCAGTACTTC. The encoded protein is CASNRGTSGYEQYF.

The rearrangement joins TRBV4-1 to TRBJ2-5; D is undetermined. Germline V gene data show CDR1 as MGHRA and CDR2 as YSYEKL. CDR3 length: 15 amino acids. Between the trimmed V and J ends, which lost 0 bases and 4 bases, there was a span of 12 bases. CDR3 in DNA: TGCGCCAGCAGCCAAGAGGGCCTCTCCAGAGAGACCCAGTACTTC. As protein: CASSQEGLSRETQYF.

The chain carries TRBV7-9 and TRBJ2-5; the D gene is possibly TRBD2 (6 bases). CDR3 length: 14 residues. Germline lookup yields CDR1 SEHNR and CDR2 FQNEAQ (reference sequence). Deletions cut 5 bases from V and 5 bases from J, with 15 bases between. The CDR3 bases are TGTGCCAGCAGCCCAGCGGGTGGGGTGGAGACCCAGTACTTC. Translating it yields CASSPAGGVETQYF. The full variable domain, with the rest looked up from reference TRBV7-9 and TRBJ2-5, is DTGVSQNPRHKITKRGQNVTFRCDPISEHNRLYWYRQTLGQGPEFLTYFQNEAQLEKSRLLSDRFSAERPKGSFSTLEIQRTEQGDSAMYLCASSPAGGVETQYFGPGTRLLVL.

The chain links TRBV7-2 to TRBJ2-5, with 9 bases aligning to TRBD2. The CDR3 covers 15 residues. CDR1 and CDR2 from the germline V gene are SGHTA and FQGNSA. J lost 5 bases, V lost 2 bases, and 6 bases had no gene match. CDR3 residues: CASSLMVAGAETQYF. Written as DNA, the CDR3 is TGTGCCAGCAGCTTAATGGTAGCGGGAGCGGAGACCCAGTACTTC.

This chain uses TRBV2 with TRBJ2-7; possible D gene TRBD1, 6 bases. There are 13 residues in the CDR3. V dropped 7 bases and J dropped 2 bases, with 12 bases sitting between them. Germline V gene lookup returns CDR1 SNHLY and CDR2 FYNNEI. This CDR3 reads CASIDRTTYEQYF. CDR3 bases: TGTGCCAGCATTGACAGGACAACCTACGAGCAGTACTTC.

The chain has TRBV29-1 and TRBJ2-7; TRBD1 aligns across 11 bases. This CDR3 contains 14 residues. Per the germline V gene, CDR1 is SQVTM and CDR2 is ANQGSEA. V dropped 3 bases and J dropped 7; count of bases not matched to a gene: 8. The CDR3 DNA is TGCAGCGTTGAGCTTGGACAGGGGGCTGGGGAGCAGTACTTC. Translation: CSVELGQGAGEQYF.

To note about this clone: One end of the junction fails to match germline, which may point to a read error. CDR3 coding DNA: TGCGCCAGCAGCCAAGAGGTGGGAGAGCACCACTTC. Protein: CASSQEVGEHHF. The chain joins TRBV4-1 to TRBJ2-7, with D maybe TRBD2 (5 bases). The germline V gene encodes CDR1 MGHRA and CDR2 YSYEKL. The CDR3 extends over 12 amino acids.

The CDR3 bases are TGTGCCAGCAGACTGGGACAGGACAATGGCTACACCTTC. It encodes CASRLGQDNGYTF. This rearrangement joins TRBV6-1 to TRBJ1-2, with TRBD1 matching 8 bases. Germline V gene data show CDR1 as MNHNS and CDR2 as SASEGT. The CDR3 totals 13 residues. V shed 6 bases and J 6 bases; nucleotides not matched to a gene: 6.

The CDR3 region is CSVESGDDEQYF. For the CDR3, the DNA is TGCAGCGTTGAAAGCGGGGACGACGAGCAGTACTTC. This rearrangement joins TRBV29-1 to TRBJ2-7, with 7 positions matching TRBD2. Trimming cost V 2 bases and J 5 bases; bases outside gene matches: 3. Germline CDR1 reads SQVTM; CDR2 reads ANQGSEA. The CDR3 is made up of 12 amino acids.

J is TRBJ2-1 and V is TRBV29-1; 7 bases are shared with TRBD2. CDR1 and CDR2 (germline): SQVTM, ANQGSEA. This CDR3 has 13 residues. Trimming at V came to 4 bases and at J to 6 bases, leaving 6 bases not matched to a gene. This chain's CDR3 is CSVVPSGSNEQFF. The CDR3 nucleotides read TGCAGCGTTGTCCCTAGCGGCTCCAATGAGCAGTTCTTC.

The genes are TRBV11-2 and TRBJ2-1; D remains unclear. Trimming left V 1 base short and J 6 bases short, with 13 bases between. CDR1 SGHAT and CDR2 FQNNGV come from the germline V gene. This CDR3 has 15 amino acids. In DNA, the CDR3 is TGTGCCAGCAGCTTAGTCGGTCCCCAGGCCAATGAGCAGTTCTTC. Protein sequence: CASSLVGPQANEQFF.

The chain employs TRBV7-2 and TRBJ1-1; D uncertain. V was pared by 5 bases and J by 1 base, with 14 bases between. Germline V gives CDR1 SGHTA, CDR2 FQGNSA. The CDR3 runs 15 residues. For the CDR3, the DNA is TGTGCCAGCAGCCCCTCTATGTCGGGGAACACTGAAGCTTTCTTT. It translates to CASSPSMSGNTEAFF.

V and J are TRBV2 and TRBJ1-4, with D perhaps TRBD1 (5 bases). Germline V gene lookup returns CDR1 SNHLY and CDR2 FYNNEI. Trimming removed 6 bases from V and 8 bases from J, with 10 bases in between. The CDR3 loop spans 12 amino acids. CDR3 sequence (DNA): TGTGCCAGCAGATCGGACATCGAAAAACTGTTTTTT. As protein: CASRSDIEKLFF.

The V call is TRBV27, the J call TRBJ2-1; 11 bases map to TRBD2. Germline V gene data show CDR1 as MNHEY and CDR2 as SMNVEV (reference sequence). This CDR3 contains 16 residues. The trim removed 0 bases at V and 6 bases at J, leaving 4 bases unmatched. CDR3 in DNA: TGTGCCAGCAGTTTATCCGGGACTAGCGGATTCAATGAGCAGTTCTTC. This sequence encodes CASSLSGTSGFNEQFF.

The V and J genes are TRBV27 and TRBJ2-2; D call uncertain. From germline, CDR1 is MNHEY and CDR2 SMNVEV (reference sequence). Trimming cost V 1 base and J 2 bases, with 14 bases left between them. The CDR3 totals 17 residues. The CDR3: CASSLLGGPDNTGELFF. The CDR3 DNA reads TGTGCCAGCAGTTTATTGGGTGGGCCAGACAACACCGGGGAGCTGTTTTTT.

The table lists this clone with a few counts. This chain uses TRBV4-3 with TRBJ2-6; D remains unclear. Germline V gene data show CDR1 as LGHNA and CDR2 as YSLEER. V was pared by 0 bases and J by 0 bases, with 6 bases between. The CDR3 spans 16 residues. This CDR3 reads CASSQDAVSGANVLTF. The DNA for the CDR3 is TGCGCCAGCAGCCAAGACGCGGTCTCTGGGGCCAACGTCCTGACTTTC.

The chain couples TRBV7-2 to TRBJ1-5, with 7 nucleotides matching TRBD1. CDR3 length equals 16 residues. CDR1 is SGHTA, CDR2 FQGNSA, per germline. The V segment lost 4 bases and the J segment 4 bases; nucleotides outside the gene matches: 10. The CDR3 DNA reads TGTGCCAGCAGCTCCTTGACAGGGTGGGGAAATCAGCCCCAGCATTTT. Its translation: CASSSLTGWGNQPQHF.

The V gene is TRBV27, the J gene TRBJ1-1, with D unclear. Per the germline V gene, CDR1 is MNHEY and CDR2 is SMNVEV (reference sequence). Trimming shortened V by 8 bases and J by 8 bases, and 12 bases separated the two germline ends. CDR3 length equals 11 residues. CDR3 residues: CASGEPGEAFF. In DNA form, the CDR3 reads TGTGCCAGCGGTGAACCCGGGGAAGCTTTCTTT.

The gene calls are TRBV6-6 and TRBJ2-1; TRBD2 matches 8 bases. Germline V gene data show CDR1 as MNHNY and CDR2 as SVGAGI (reference sequence). The J segment lost 8 bases and the V segment lost 4 bases, leaving 10 bases of the junction unmatched. This CDR3 is built from 15 residues. CDR3 nucleotides: TGTGCCAGCAGTTTAGAAAGCGGGAGTTTCGATGAGCAGTTCTTC. Protein sequence: CASSLESGSFDEQFF.

The chain employs TRBV4-1 and TRBJ2-1, with 13 bases that match TRBD2. CDR1 and CDR2 (germline): MGHRA, YSYEKL. V shed 0 bases and J 8 bases; nucleotides not matched to a gene: 4. This CDR3 has 16 amino acids. The CDR3 sequence is CASSQDPTSGRHEQFF. In DNA, the CDR3 is TGCGCCAGCAGCCAAGATCCGACTAGCGGGAGGCATGAGCAGTTCTTC.

The chain has TRBV27 and TRBJ1-1, with D maybe TRBD1 (5 bases). CDR1 is MNHEY, CDR2 SMNVEV, per germline (reference sequence). The CDR3 is 13 amino acids. The ends were cut back, 1 base at V and 6 bases at J, with 9 bases in the middle. The CDR3 reads CASSLYWGAEAFF. The CDR3, as DNA: TGTGCCAGCAGTTTATATTGGGGCGCTGAAGCTTTCTTT.